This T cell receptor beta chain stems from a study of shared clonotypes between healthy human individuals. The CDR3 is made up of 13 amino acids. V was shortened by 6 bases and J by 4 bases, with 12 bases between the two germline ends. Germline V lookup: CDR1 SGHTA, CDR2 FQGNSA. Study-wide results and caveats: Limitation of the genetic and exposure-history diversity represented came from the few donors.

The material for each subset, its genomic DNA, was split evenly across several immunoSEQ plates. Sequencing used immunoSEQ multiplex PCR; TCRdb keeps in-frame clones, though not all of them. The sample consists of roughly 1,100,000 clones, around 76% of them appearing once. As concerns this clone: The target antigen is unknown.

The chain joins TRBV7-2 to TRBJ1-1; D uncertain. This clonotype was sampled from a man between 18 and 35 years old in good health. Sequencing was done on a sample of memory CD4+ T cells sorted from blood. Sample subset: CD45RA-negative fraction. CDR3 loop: CASSPSRVTEAFF. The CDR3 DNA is TGTGCCAGCAGTCCAAGCCGGGTCACTGAAGCTTTCTTT.